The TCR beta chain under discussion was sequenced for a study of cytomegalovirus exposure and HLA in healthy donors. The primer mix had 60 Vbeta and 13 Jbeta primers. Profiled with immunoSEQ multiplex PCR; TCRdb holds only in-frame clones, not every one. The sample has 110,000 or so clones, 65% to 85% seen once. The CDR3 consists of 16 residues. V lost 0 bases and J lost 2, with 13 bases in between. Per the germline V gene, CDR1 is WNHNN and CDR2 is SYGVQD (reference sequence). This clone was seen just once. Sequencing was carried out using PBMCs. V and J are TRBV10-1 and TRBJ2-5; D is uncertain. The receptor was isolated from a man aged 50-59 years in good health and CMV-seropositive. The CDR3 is CASSESVSGGQETQYF. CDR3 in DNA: TGCGCCAGCAGTGAGTCAGTTTCGGGTGGGCAAGAGACCCAGTACTTC.